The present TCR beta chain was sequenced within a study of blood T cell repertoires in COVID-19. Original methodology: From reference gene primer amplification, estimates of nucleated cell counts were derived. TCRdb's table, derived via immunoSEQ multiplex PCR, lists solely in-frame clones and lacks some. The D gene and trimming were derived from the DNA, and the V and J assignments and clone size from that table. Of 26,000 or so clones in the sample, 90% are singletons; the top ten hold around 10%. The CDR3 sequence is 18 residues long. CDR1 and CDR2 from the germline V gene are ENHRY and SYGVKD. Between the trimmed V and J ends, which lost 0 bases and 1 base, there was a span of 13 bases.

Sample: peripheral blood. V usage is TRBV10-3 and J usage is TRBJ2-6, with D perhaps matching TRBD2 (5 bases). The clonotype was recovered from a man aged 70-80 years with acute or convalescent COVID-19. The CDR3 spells CAISESYGLNSGANVLTF. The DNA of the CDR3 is TGTGCCATCAGTGAGTCCTATGGACTGAATTCTGGGGCCAACGTCCTGACTTTC.